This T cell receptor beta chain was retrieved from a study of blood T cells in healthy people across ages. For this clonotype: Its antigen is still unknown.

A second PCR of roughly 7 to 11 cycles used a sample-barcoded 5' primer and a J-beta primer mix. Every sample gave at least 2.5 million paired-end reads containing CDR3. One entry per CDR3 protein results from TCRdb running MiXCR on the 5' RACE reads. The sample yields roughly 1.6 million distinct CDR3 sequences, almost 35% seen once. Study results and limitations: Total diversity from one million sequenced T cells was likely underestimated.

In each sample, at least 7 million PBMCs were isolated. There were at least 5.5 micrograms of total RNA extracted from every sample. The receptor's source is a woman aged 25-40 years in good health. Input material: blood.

The CDR3 loop is CASSLLTGSTNEKLFF. The DNA of the CDR3 is TGTGCCAGCAGTCTCCTCACAGGGTCAACTAATGAAAAACTGTTTTTT. The chain joins TRBV6-5 to TRBJ1-4; a weak D match, TRBD1 (6 bases). Trimming stripped 5 bases from V and 0 bases from J, with 13 bases between. This CDR3 comprises 16 residues. Germline CDR1 reads MNHEY; CDR2 reads SVGAGI.